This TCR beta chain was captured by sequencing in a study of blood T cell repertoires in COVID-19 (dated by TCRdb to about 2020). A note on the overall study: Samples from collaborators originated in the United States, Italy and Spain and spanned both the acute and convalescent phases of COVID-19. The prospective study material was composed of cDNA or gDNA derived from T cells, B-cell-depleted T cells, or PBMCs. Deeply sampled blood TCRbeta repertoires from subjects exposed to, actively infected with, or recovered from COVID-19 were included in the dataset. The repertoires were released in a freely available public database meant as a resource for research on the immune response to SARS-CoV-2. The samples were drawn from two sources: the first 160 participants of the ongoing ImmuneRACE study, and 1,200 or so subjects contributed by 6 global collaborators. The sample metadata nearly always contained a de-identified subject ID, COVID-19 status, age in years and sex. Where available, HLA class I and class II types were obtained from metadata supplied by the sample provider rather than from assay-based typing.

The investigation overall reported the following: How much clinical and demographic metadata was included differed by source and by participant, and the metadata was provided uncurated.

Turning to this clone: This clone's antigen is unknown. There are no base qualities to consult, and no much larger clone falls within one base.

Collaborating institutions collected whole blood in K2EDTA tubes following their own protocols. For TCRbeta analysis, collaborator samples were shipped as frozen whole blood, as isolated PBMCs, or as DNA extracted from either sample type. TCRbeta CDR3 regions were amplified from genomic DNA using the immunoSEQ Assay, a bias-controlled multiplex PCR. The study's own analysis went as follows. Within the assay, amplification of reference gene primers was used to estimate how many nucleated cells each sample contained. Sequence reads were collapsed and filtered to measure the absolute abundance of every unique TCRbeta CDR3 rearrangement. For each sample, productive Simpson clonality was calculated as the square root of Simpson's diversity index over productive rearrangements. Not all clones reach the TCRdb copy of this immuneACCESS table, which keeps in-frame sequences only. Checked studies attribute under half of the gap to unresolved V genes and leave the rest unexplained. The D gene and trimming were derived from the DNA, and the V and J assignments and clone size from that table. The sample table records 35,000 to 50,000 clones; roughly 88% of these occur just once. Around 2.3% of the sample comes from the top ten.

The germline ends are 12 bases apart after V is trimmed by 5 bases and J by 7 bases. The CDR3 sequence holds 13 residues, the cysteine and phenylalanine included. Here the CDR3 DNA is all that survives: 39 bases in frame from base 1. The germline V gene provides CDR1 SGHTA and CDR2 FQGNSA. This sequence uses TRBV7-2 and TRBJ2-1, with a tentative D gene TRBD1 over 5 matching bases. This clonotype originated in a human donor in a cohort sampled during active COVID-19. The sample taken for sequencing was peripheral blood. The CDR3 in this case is CASSPVKGNEQFF. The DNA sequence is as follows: TGTGCCAGCAGCCCAGTGAAGGGGAATGAGCAGTTCTTC.